This T cell receptor beta chain was obtained from a study of cytomegalovirus exposure and HLA in healthy donors. The CDR3 is 13 amino acids. V shed 4 bases and J 13 bases; nucleotides not matched to a gene: 6. CDR1 and CDR2 from the germline V gene are MNHNS and SASEGT. Healthy individuals who donated bone marrow served as the donors. The PCR used 60 Vbeta and 13 Jbeta primers. TCRdb's table, derived via immunoSEQ multiplex PCR, lists solely in-frame clones and lacks some. Found here are some 200,000 clones, 70% of them singletons; the top ten hold 2% to 3%. The V gene is TRBV6-1, the J gene TRBJ2-3; 12 positions agree with TRBD2. Sequencing used PBMCs. The sequence came from a middle-aged man in good health and CMV-seropositive. CDR3 sequence: CASSVQLAGGKYF. The CDR3 DNA sequence: TGTGCCAGCAGTGTCCAACTAGCGGGGGGCAAGTATTTT.